This T cell receptor beta chain was recovered during a study of esophageal squamous cell carcinoma under preoperative chemotherapy. The overall study: Both tumor-infiltrating lymphocytes and peripheral blood T cells had their TCR repertoires profiled. Study-wide points: Post-treatment tumor-infiltrating lymphocytes appeared partly derived from peripheral T cells migrating into the tumor. After chemotherapy, TCR diversity rose significantly in peripheral T cells but not in tumor-infiltrating lymphocytes. Clonal contraction, more than amplification, hit abundant clones after paclitaxel-nedaplatin.

TCRdb re-called the PCR reads through MiXCR, storing one row per CDR3 protein. The sample lists 30,000 to 35,000 distinct CDR3 sequences; approximately 51% were seen once. Points on this clonotype: The antigen is unknown. Given the absence of the conserved phenylalanine or tryptophan at the CDR3 end, a read error is likely. Because the CDR3's place on the DNA is in doubt, the DNA is left out and the CDR3 is given as listed by TCRdb.

Time point specified: after preoperative PTX-NDP chemotherapy. Germline V gene data show CDR1 as SGHTA and CDR2 as FQGTGA. Counting both end residues, the CDR3 totals 15 amino acids. This clonotype originated in a human donor with esophageal squamous cell carcinoma. The donor label of this sample is uncertain. The chain links TRBV7-3 to TRBJ2-3; the D call in the table, TRBD2, was not verified against the DNA. Sampling was performed from a patient given preoperative chemotherapy. CDR3 residues: CASSLTSGGTMSSSS.